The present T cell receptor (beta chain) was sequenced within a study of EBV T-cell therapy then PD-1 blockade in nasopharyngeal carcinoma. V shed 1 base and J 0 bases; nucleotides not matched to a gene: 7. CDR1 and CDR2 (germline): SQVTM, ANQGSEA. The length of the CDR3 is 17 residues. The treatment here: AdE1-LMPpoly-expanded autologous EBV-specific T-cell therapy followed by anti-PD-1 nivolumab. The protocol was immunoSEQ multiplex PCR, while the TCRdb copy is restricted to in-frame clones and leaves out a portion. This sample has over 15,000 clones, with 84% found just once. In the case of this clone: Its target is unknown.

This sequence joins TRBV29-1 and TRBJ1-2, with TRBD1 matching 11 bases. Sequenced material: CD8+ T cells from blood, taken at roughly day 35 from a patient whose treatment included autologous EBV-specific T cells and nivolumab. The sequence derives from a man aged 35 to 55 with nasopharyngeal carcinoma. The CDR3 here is CSVEGTGGEKSNYGYTF. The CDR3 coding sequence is TGCAGCGTTGAAGGGACAGGGGGCGAAAAATCTAACTATGGCTACACCTTC.